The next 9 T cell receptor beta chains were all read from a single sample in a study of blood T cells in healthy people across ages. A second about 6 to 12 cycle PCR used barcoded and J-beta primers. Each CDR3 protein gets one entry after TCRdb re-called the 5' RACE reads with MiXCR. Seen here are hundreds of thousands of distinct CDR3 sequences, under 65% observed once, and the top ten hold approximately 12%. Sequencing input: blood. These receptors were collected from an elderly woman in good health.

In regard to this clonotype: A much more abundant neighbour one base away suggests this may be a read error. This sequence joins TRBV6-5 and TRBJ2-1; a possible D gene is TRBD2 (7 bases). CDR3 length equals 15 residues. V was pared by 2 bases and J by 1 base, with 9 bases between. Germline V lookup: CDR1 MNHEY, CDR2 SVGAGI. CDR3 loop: CASSYGGASYNEQFF. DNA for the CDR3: TGTGCCAGCAGTTACGGGGGGGCGTCCTACAATGAGCAGTTCTTC.

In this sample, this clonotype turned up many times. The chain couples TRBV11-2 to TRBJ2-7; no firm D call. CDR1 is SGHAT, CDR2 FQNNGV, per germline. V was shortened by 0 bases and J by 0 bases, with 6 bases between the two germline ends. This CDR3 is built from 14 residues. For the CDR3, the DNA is TGTGCCAGCAGCTTAGAGAGGAACTCCTACGAGCAGTACTTC. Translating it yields CASSLERNSYEQYF.

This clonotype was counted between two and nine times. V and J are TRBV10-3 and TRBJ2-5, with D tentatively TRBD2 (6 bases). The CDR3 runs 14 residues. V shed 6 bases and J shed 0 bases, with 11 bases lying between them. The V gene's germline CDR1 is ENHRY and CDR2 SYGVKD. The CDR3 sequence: CAIRRDGYQETQYF. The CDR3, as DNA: TGTGCCATCAGGCGGGACGGGTACCAAGAGACCCAGTACTTC.

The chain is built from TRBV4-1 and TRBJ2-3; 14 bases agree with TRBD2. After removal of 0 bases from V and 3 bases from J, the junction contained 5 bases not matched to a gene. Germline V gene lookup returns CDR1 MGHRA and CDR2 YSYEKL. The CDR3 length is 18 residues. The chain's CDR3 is CASSQDSGLAGATDTQYF. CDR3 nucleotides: TGCGCCAGCAGCCAAGATTCGGGACTAGCGGGAGCTACAGATACGCAGTATTTT.

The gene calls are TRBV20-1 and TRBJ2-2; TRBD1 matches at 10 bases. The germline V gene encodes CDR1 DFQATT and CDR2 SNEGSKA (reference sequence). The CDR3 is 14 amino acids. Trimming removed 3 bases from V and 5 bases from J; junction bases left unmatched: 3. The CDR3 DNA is TGCAGTGCTAGTAGGGACAGGGGAACCGGGGAGCTGTTTTTT. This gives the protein CSASRDRGTGELFF.

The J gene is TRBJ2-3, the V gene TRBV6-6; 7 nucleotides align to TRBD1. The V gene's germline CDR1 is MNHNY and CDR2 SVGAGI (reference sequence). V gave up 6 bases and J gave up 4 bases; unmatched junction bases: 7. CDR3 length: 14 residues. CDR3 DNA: TGTGCCAGCAGGCCATCAACAGGGGCAGATACGCAGTATTTT. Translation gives CASRPSTGADTQYF.

The CDR3: CSASRPDTGELFF. DNA for the CDR3: TGCAGTGCTAGTAGACCGGACACCGGGGAGCTGTTTTTT. The genes are TRBV20-1 and TRBJ2-2, with D unclear. Per germline, CDR1 DFQATT and CDR2 SNEGSKA (reference sequence). There are 13 residues in the CDR3. V was trimmed by 3 bases and J by 3 bases, leaving 8 bases between them.

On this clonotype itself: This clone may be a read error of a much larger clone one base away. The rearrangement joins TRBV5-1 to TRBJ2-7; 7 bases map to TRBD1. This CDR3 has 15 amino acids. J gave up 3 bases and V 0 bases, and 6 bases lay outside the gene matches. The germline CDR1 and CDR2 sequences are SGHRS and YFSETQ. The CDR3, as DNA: TGCGCCAGCAGCTTGGGAGGGCAGGGGGACTACGAGCAGTACTTC. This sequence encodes CASSLGGQGDYEQYF.

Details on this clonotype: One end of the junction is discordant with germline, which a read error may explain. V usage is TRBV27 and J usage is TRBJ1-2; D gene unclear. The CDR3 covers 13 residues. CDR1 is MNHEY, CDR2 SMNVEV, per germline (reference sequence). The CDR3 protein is CASSVSPSYGYTF. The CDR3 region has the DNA TGTGCCAGCAGTGTATCCCCCTCCTATGGCTACACCTTC.